Shown below are 15 T cell receptor beta chains from a single sample sequenced in a study of type 1 regulatory T cells. TCRdb passed the reads through MiXCR, listing each CDR3 protein once. The sample has around 62,000 distinct CDR3 sequences, around 57% seen once. These receptors are not linked to any known antigen. What was sequenced was cultured T cells, either the whole culture or a sorted T cell fraction (not recorded which). The subset here: Tr1-enriched cell product generated in vitro against host alloantigens. Receptors were obtained from a human donor in good health.

The V call is TRBV29-1, the J call TRBJ2-7; possible D gene TRBD1, 5 bases. Trimming removed 3 bases from V and 2 bases from J, with 14 bases in between. The CDR3 sequence is 14 residues long. Germline CDR1 SQVTM, CDR2 ANQGSEA. CDR3 loop: CSVEKGQGTYEQYF. The CDR3 region has the DNA TGCAGCGTTGAGAAAGGGCAGGGTACCTACGAGCAGTACTTC.

On this clonotype itself: One end of the junction is discordant with germline, which a read error may explain. V usage is TRBV10-3 and J usage is TRBJ1-5; the D gene is possibly TRBD1 (6 bases). The CDR3 runs 15 residues. Germline CDR1 and CDR2: ENHRY and SYGVKD. The CDR3, as DNA: TGTGTCATCAGTGAAAGAGCGGGGGCCGGGCAGCCCCAGCATTTT. This sequence encodes CVISERAGAGQPQHF.

V gene TRBV28 combines with J gene TRBJ1-2, with 8 bases aligning to TRBD1. The CDR3 runs to 15 residues. In germline, CDR1 is MDHEN, CDR2 SYDVKM. J gave up 0 bases and V 2 bases, and 2 bases lay outside the gene matches. The CDR3 here is CASSLEQGANYGYTF. The CDR3 DNA reads as TGTGCCAGCAGTTTAGAACAGGGGGCTAACTATGGCTACACCTTC.

V and J are TRBV29-1 and TRBJ2-7, with D maybe TRBD2 (5 bases). This CDR3 is 13 amino acids long. Germline CDR1 SQVTM, CDR2 ANQGSEA. The germline V and J ends were trimmed by 3 bases and 0 bases, with 9 bases remaining between them. CDR3 residues: CSVESGPSYEQYF. The CDR3 nucleotides are TGCAGCGTTGAGAGCGGACCCTCCTACGAGCAGTACTTC.

The chain recombines TRBV5-4 with TRBJ1-4; D gene ambiguous. The CDR3 length is 15 residues. The germline CDR1 and CDR2 sequences are SGHNT and YYREEE (reference sequence). Trimming stripped 4 bases from V and 0 bases from J, with 10 bases between. DNA of the CDR3: TGTGCCAGCAGCCGATCAGGTTCAACTAATGAAAAACTGTTTTTT. Its protein is CASSRSGSTNEKLFF.

This chain uses TRBV7-2 with TRBJ2-1, with 7 bases fitting TRBD2. V was clipped by 2 bases and J by 4 bases; unmatched bases: 11. Germline V lookup: CDR1 SGHTA, CDR2 FQGNSA. The CDR3 loop spans 17 amino acids. This CDR3 reads CASSLSPTSRGYNEQFF. CDR3 nucleotides: TGTGCCAGCAGCTTATCTCCGACTAGCAGAGGGTACAATGAGCAGTTCTTC.

The rearrangement links TRBV20-1 to TRBJ1-1; 8 bases agree with TRBD1. V lost 5 bases, J lost 3 bases, and 5 bases stayed unmatched. There are 13 residues in the CDR3. Germline loops: CDR1 DFQATT, CDR2 SNEGSKA (reference sequence). CDR3 amino acids: CSAGQGSDTEAFF. DNA for the CDR3: TGCAGTGCTGGACAGGGATCGGACACTGAAGCTTTCTTT.

J is TRBJ2-5 and V is TRBV4-1; tentative D call: TRBD1 (5 bases). CDR1 is MGHRA and CDR2 is YSYEKL in the germline V gene. The CDR3 has 15 residues. V shed 0 bases and J shed 2 bases, with 10 bases lying between them. The CDR3: CASSQDPTEQETQYF. In DNA form, the CDR3 reads TGCGCCAGCAGCCAAGACCCGACAGAGCAAGAGACCCAGTACTTC.

The genes are TRBV5-1 and TRBJ1-4; possibly TRBD1 for D (6 bases). Germline-derived CDR1 and CDR2 are SGHRS and YFSETQ. Trimming took 3 bases from V and 8 from J, leaving 14 bases between them. The length of the CDR3 is 14 residues. CDR3 DNA: TGCGCCAGCAGCTCGCAGGGGTCCCGCGAAAAACTGTTTTTT. Its translation: CASSSQGSREKLFF.

V gene TRBV19 combines with J gene TRBJ1-5, with 9 bases lining up with TRBD1. Losses at the gene ends were 5 bases for V and 4 bases for J; bases not matched to a gene: 6. Germline V lookup: CDR1 LNHDA, CDR2 SQIVND (reference sequence). The CDR3 spans 15 residues. CDR3 residues: CASSPTGQGNQPQHF. CDR3 bases: TGTGCCAGTAGTCCCACGGGACAGGGTAATCAGCCCCAGCATTTT.

This clonotype is classed as medium-sized. This chain uses TRBV20-1 with TRBJ2-7, with 7 nucleotides matching TRBD1. J was trimmed by 5 bases and V by 3 bases; bases with no gene match: 16. The CDR3 contains 16 residues. Germline CDR1 is DFQATT and CDR2 is SNEGSKA (reference sequence). The DNA of the CDR3 is TGCAGTGCTAGGAAGGTTAAAACAGGGGTCATGGACGAGCAGTACTTC. This translates into CSARKVKTGVMDEQYF.

J is TRBJ2-7 and V is TRBV20-1; 11 positions agree with TRBD2. V was clipped by 5 bases and J by 3 bases; unmatched bases: 6. The V gene's germline CDR1 is DFQATT and CDR2 SNEGSKA (reference sequence). This CDR3 region has 14 residues. CDR3 protein: CSAYTSGSIYEQYF. DNA for the CDR3: TGCAGTGCTTATACTAGCGGGAGTATCTACGAGCAGTACTTC.

This clonotype has at least ten counts. The J gene is TRBJ2-7, the V gene TRBV7-2, with D maybe TRBD2 (6 bases). Per the germline V gene, CDR1 is SGHTA and CDR2 is FQGNSA. The CDR3 is made up of 14 amino acids. Trimming removed 1 base from V and 6 bases from J, with 13 bases in between. The CDR3 sequence: CASSLGSGLGEQYF. The DNA of the CDR3 is TGTGCCAGCAGCTTAGGAAGCGGGTTGGGCGAGCAGTACTTC.

This clonotype was counted only a few times. The chain has TRBV20-1 and TRBJ2-7; TRBD1 aligns across 8 bases. V dropped 7 bases and J dropped 5; count of bases not matched to a gene: 7. This CDR3 comprises 12 residues. Germline V gives CDR1 DFQATT, CDR2 SNEGSKA (reference sequence). The CDR3 protein is CSVGQGTDEQYF. As DNA, the CDR3 is TGCAGTGTCGGACAGGGTACGGACGAGCAGTACTTC.

This clonotype has only a few counts. The chain uses TRBV7-2 and TRBJ2-7; D ambiguous. This CDR3 is 14 amino acids long. Germline V gene lookup returns CDR1 SGHTA and CDR2 FQGNSA. V shed 1 base and J shed 1 base, with 8 bases lying between them. The CDR3 protein is CASSLVSASYEQYF. In DNA, the CDR3 is TGTGCCAGCAGCTTAGTTTCCGCTTCCTACGAGCAGTACTTC.